This TCR beta chain comes out of a study of CD8+CD57+ T cells in acquired aplastic anemia (dated by TCRdb to the late 2010s). Regarding the complete study: A mean of roughly 2.9 ug of DNA, ranging from roughly 0.18 to 30 ug, was extracted from sorted CD4+ and CD8+ cells. CD8+CD57+ expansion was defined as frequency above the mean frequency observed in healthy subjects. Overall study outcomes, separate from this receptor: No significant difference in CD8+ Simpson's diversity was found between patients and healthy controls (P=0.060). Around 27 CD8+ CDR3 sequences were found to be shared between patients and controls, but these sequences appeared to be highly expressed in patients and within the immunodominant clones of the patients.

A note on this clonotype: Which antigen it targets is not known. The sample holds no much larger clone one base away, and base qualities are not on file.

The patients picked for sequencing were ones in whom flow cytometry had shown an expansion of CD8+CD57+ cells. All patients had severe acquired aplastic anemia diagnosed by International Study of Aplastic Anemia and Agranulocytosis and Camitta criteria. At the time blood was sampled, none of the patients had received any therapy. In this study, sorted CD4+ and CD8+ T cells from the blood of healthy subjects and of severe aplastic anemia patients had their TCR repertoires deep-sequenced. Patients were enrolled under clinicaltrials.gov protocols 00001620, 01623167, 00001397, 00071045, 00081523 and 00961064 in the USA. Ficoll-Paque density gradient centrifugation was used to isolate peripheral blood mononuclear cells. CD4+ and CD8+ T cells were sorted by FACS or magnetic beads before DNA extraction. Genomic DNA was used as template for profiling of TCR beta VDJ combinations and CDR3 sequences. An Illumina HiSeq 2000 was the platform used for TCR repertoire sequencing. On the authors' methods: TRBV/TRBJ rearrangement plots, CDR3 size and DJ length profiles, and Simpson's diversity index were used to evaluate the repertoires. Whichever DNA sequence was most abundant in the deep sequencing data was defined as the immunodominant clone. CDR3 amino acid sequences were screened for sharing across subjects and compared with published repertoires and the VDJdb database. The raw public data were reprocessed by TCRdb itself: fastp quality trimming at Q25, MiXCR clonotype calling, in-frame beta chains only. Each CDR3 protein appears once, grouped with its most common genes and DNA. TCRdb's processing, not the authors', yielded these V and J calls. The sample data list hundreds of thousands of distinct CDR3 sequences, and over 25% of these were observed just once. In total, the top ten clones hold about 0.8% of the sample.

Counted from cysteine to phenylalanine, this CDR3 has 14 amino acids. Only the CDR3 portion is preserved as DNA: 42 bases, with reading frame beginning at the first base. The germline V gene specifies KGHDR as CDR1 and SFDVKD as CDR2. The junction shows trimming of 4 bases on V and 2 bases on J, plus 11 bases between the germline ends. The V and J segments used are TRBV24-1 and TRBJ2-7; 6 matching bases give a weak D call of TRBD1. The TCR sequence derives from a human donor with aplastic anemia. Sequencing input: sorted CD4+, CD8+, or CD8+CD57+ T cells (not recorded which) from PBMCs. At the DNA level, the sequence is TGTGCCACCAGTGAGTCAGGGGTCACCTACGAGCAGTACTTC. This translates into CATSESGVTYEQYF.